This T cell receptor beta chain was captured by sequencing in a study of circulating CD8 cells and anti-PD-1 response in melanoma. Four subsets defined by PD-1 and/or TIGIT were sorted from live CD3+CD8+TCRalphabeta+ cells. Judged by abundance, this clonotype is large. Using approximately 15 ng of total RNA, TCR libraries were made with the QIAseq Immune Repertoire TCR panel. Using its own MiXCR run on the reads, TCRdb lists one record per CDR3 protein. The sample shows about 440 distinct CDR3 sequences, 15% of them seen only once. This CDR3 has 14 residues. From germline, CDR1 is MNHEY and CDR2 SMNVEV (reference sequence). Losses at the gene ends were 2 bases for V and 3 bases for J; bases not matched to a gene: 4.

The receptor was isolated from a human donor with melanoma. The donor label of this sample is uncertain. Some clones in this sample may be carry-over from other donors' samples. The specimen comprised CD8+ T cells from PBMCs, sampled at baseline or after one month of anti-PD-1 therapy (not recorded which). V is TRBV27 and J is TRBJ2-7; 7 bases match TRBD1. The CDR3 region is CASSLTQGFYEQYF. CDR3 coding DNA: TGTGCCAGCAGTTTAACACAGGGGTTCTACGAGCAGTACTTC.